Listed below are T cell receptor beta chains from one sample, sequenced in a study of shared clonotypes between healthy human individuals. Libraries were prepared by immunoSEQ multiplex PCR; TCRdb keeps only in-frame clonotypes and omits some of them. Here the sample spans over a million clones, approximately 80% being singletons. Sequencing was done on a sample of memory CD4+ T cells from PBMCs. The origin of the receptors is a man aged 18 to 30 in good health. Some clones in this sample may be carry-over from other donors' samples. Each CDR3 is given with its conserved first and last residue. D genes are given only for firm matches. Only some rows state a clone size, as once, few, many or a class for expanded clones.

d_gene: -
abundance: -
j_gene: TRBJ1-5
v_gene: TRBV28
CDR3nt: TGTGCCAGCAGCCCGGGGAGGAGTCAGCCCCAGCATTTT
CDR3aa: CASSPGRSQPQHF

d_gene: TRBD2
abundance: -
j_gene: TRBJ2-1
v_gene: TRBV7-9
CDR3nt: TGTGCCAGCAGCTCTAGGCTAGCGGCTCACAATGAGCAGTTCTTC
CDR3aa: CASSSRLAAHNEQFF

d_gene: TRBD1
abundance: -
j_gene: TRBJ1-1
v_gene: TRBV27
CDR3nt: TGTGCCAGCAGTTCACGGACAGGCGGGGGTACTGAAGCTTTCTTT
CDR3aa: CASSSRTGGGTEAFF

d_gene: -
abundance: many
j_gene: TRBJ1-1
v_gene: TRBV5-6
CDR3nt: TGTGCCAGCAGCAAGCGGCAAAGGACTGAAGCTTTCTTT
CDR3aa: CASSKRQRTEAFF

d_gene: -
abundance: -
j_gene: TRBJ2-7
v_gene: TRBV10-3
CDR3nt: TGTGCCATCAGTGAGTCGTACAACAGGAACTACGAGCAGTACTTC
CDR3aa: CAISESYNRNYEQYF

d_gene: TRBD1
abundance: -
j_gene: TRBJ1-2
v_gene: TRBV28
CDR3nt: TGTGCCAGTAAAAGCGGACAGGGAGACTATGGCTACACCTTC
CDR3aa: CASKSGQGDYGYTF

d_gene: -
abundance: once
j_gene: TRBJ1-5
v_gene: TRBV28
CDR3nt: TGTGCCAGCAGGGAAGGGGCTAGCAATCAGCCCCAGCATTTT
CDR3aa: CASREGASNQPQHF

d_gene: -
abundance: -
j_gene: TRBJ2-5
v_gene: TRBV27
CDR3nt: TGTGCCAGCAGTCCCTCCAGGGTTAGGGGGTTGGAGACCCAGTACTTC
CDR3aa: CASSPSRVRGLETQYF

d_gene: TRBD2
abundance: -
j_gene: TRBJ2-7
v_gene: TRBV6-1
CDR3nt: TGTGCCAGCAGCCTAGCGGGAGGCTCCTACGAGCAGTACTTC
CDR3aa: CASSLAGGSYEQYF

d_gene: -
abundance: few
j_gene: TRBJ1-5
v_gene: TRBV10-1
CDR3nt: TGCGCCAGCCCCGCGGGTGGTCAGCCCCAGCATTTT
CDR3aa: CASPAGGQPQHF

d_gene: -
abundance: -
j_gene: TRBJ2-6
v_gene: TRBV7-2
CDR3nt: TGTGCCAGCAGCTTTGGGTCTTCTGGGGCCAACGTCCTGACTTTC
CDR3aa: CASSFGSSGANVLTF

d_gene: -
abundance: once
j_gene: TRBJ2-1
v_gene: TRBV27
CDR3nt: TGTGCCAGCCGCGCAGCGGGCGTTTGGGATGAGCAGTTCTTC
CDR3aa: CASRAAGVWDEQFF

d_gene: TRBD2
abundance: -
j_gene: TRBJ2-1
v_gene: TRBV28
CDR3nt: TGTGCCAGCAGTTTAAGCGCGGGAGGAGCCGGCAATGAGCAGTTCTTC
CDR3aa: CASSLSAGGAGNEQFF

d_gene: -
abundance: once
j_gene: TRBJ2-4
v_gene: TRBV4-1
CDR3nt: TGCGCCAGCAGCCAAGCTTGGGGCCTAGCCAAAAACATTCAGTACTTC
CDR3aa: CASSQAWGLAKNIQYF

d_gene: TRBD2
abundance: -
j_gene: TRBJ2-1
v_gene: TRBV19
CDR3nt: TGTGCCAGTAACCACCTGAGGAGCGGGGCAAACAATGAGCAGTTCTTC
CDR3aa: CASNHLRSGANNEQFF

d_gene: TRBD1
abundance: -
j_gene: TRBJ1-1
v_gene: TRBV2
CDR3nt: TGTGCCAGCAGAGGAACAGGGGGAGATAACACTGAAGCTTTCTTT
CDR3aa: CASRGTGGDNTEAFF

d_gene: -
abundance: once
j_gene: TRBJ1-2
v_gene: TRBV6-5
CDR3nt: TGTGCCAGCAGTTACTCTGGCTCCGACGGCTACACCTTC
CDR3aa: CASSYSGSDGYTF

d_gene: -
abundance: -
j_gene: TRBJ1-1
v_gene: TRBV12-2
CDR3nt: TGTGCAAGTCGCCTCCACCGAGGACAGGCCGACGGTTACATGAACACTGAAGCTTTCTTT
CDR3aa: CASRLHRGQADGYMNTEAFF

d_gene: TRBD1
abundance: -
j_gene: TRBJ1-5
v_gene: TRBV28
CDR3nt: TGTGCCAGCAGTAGACAGGGGGCTCCCAATCAGCCCCAGCATTTT
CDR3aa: CASSRQGAPNQPQHF

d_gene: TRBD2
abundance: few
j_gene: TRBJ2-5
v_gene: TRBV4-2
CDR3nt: TGTGCCAGCAGCCCCGGAGCGGGAGAGGGAAAGACCCAGTACTTC
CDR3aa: CASSPGAGEGKTQYF

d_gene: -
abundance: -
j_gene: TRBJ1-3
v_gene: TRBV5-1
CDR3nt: TGCGCCAGCAGCTTGGAGACCGGGAGAAATATTGGAAACACCATATATTTT
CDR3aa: CASSLETGRNIGNTIYF

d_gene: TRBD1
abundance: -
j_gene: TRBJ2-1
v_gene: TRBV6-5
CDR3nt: TGTGCCAGCAGGAAAACCGGGACAGGGGCCAATGAGCAGTTCTTC
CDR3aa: CASRKTGTGANEQFF

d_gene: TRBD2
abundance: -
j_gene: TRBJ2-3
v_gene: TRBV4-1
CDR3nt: TGCGCCAGCAGCCAGCAACCTAGCGGGAGCTTGAGTACAGATACGCAGTATTTT
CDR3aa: CASSQQPSGSLSTDTQYF

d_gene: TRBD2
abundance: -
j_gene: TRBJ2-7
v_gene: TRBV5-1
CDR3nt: TGCGCCAGCAGCTTTAACCTAGCGGACGACTCCTACGAGCAGTACTTC
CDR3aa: CASSFNLADDSYEQYF

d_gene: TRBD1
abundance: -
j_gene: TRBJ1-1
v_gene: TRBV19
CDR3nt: TGTGCCAGTAGTATCCGGACAGGGGGCACTGAAGCTTTCTTT
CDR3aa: CASSIRTGGTEAFF

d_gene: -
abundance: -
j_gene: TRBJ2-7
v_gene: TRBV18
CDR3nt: TGTGCCAGCTCACCACCGATTCGATCCTACGAGCAGTACTTC
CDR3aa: CASSPPIRSYEQYF

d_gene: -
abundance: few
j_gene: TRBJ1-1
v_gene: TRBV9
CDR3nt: TGTGCCAGCAGCGTAGAGGGGGGCACTGAAGCTTTCTTT
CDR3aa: CASSVEGGTEAFF

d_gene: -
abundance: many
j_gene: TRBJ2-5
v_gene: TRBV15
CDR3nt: TGTGCCACCAGCAGAGTTAAGTGGGAGACCCAGTACTTC
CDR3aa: CATSRVKWETQYF

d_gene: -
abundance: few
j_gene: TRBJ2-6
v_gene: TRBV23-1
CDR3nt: TGCGCCAGCCCTTCAGGGACTGGGGCCAACGTCCTGACTTTC
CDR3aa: CASPSGTGANVLTF

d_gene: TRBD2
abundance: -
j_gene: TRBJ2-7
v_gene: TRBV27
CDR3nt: TGTGCCAGCAGTATACTAGCGGGAGTCCCCGAGCAGTACTTC
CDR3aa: CASSILAGVPEQYF

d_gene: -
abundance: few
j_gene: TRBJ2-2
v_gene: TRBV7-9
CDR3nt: TGTGCCAGCAGTTCCCCCAAAATAAGGACCGGGGAGCTGTTTTTT
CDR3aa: CASSSPKIRTGELFF

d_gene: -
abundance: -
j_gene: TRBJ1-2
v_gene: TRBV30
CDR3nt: TGTGCCTGGAGTGTACGGGGCTCGTTGGCAGCAGAGGGCTACACCTTC
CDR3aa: CAWSVRGSLAAEGYTF

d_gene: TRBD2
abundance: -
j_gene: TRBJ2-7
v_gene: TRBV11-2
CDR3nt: TGTGCCAGCAGCTTAGCCGGGACTAGCGGGACCTACGAGCAGTACTTC
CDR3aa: CASSLAGTSGTYEQYF

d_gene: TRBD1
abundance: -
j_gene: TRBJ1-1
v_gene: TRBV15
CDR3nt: TGTGCCACCAGCAGAGCTCCGTTGGGACAGAGGAACACTGAAGCTTTCTTT
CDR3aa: CATSRAPLGQRNTEAFF

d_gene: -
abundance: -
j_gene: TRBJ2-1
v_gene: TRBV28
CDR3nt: TGTGCCAGCAGGTCGAATAGCGGATACAATGAGCAGTTCTTC
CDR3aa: CASRSNSGYNEQFF

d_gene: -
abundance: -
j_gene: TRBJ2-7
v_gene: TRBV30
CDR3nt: TGTGCCTGGACTCGGGACTCCTACGAGCAGTACTTC
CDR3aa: CAWTRDSYEQYF

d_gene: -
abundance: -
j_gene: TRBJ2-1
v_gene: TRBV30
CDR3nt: TGTGCCTGGAGGGAGGGCGCGTTCAATGAGCAGTTCTTC
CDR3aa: CAWREGAFNEQFF

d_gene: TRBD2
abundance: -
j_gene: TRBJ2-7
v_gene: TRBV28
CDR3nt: TGTGCCACCCGGGAGGGGCCACCCTACGAGCAGTACTTC
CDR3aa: CATREGPPYEQYF

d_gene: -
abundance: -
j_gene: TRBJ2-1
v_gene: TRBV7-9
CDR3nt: TGTGCCAGCAGCTTAGGGCACGGATACAATGAGCAGTTCTTC
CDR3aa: CASSLGHGYNEQFF

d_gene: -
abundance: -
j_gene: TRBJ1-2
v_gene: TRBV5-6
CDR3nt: TGTGCCAGCAGCTTGGGGGGGAACTATGGCTACACCTTC
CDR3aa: CASSLGGNYGYTF

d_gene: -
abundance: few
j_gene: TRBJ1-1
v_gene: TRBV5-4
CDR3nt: TGTGCCAGCAGCTTGGAAGGTCACACTGAAGCTTTCTTT
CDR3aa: CASSLEGHTEAFF

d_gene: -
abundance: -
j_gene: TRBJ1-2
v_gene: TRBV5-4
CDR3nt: TGTGCCAGCAGCTGGGCGGGAGGGTATGGCTACACCTTC
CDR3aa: CASSWAGGYGYTF

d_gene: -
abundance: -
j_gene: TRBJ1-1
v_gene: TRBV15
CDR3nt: TGTGCCACCAGCACGGGAAAGCCGTTGAACACTGAAGCTTTCTTT
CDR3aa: CATSTGKPLNTEAFF

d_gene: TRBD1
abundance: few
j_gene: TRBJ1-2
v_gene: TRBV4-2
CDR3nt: TGTGCCAGCAGCCGAGAGACAGGGGCTAACTATGGCTACACCTTC
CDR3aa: CASSRETGANYGYTF

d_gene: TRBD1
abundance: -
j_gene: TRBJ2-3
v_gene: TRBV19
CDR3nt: TGTGCGACAATTCAGACAGGGGGAACAGATACGCAGTATTTT
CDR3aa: CATIQTGGTDTQYF

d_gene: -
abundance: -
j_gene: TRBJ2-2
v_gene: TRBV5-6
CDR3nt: TGTGCCAGCAGCTTGGGATCTGCTGCCGGGGAGCTGTTTTTT
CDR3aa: CASSLGSAAGELFF

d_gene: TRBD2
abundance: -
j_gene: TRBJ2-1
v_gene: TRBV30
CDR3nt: TGTGCCTGGAACGGACTAGCGGGAGGAGATGAGCAGTTCTTC
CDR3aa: CAWNGLAGGDEQFF

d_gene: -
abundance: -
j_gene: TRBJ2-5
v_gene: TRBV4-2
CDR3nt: TGTGCCAGCAGCCAAGATTCCGAAGAGACCCAGTACTTC
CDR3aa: CASSQDSEETQYF

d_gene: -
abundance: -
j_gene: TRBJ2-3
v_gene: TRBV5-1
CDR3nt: TGCGCCAGCAGCTTGCCGGTCGCTAGCACAGATACGCAGTATTTT
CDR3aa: CASSLPVASTDTQYF

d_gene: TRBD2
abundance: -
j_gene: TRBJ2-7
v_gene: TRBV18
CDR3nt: TGTGCCAGCTCACCACTTAGACTAGCGACGGGGTACTTC
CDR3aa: CASSPLRLATGYF

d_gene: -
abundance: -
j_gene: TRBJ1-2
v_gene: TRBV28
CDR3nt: TGTGCCAGCAGTGCACGACTTGGTCATGGGGGTGGCTACACCTTC
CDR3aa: CASSARLGHGGGYTF

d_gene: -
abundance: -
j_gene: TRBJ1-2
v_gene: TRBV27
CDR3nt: TGTGCCAGCAGTCAAATCGCCACAGGTTCTAACTATGGCTACACCTTC
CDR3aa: CASSQIATGSNYGYTF

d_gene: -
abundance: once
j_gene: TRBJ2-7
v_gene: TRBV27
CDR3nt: TGTGCCAGCAGTCTTAAGGGGAAGCTATCCTACGAGCAGTACTTC
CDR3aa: CASSLKGKLSYEQYF

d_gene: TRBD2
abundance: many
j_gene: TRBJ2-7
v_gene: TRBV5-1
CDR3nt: TGCGCCAGCAGCCCCTTAGCGGGAAACTCCTACGAGCAGTACTTC
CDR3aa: CASSPLAGNSYEQYF

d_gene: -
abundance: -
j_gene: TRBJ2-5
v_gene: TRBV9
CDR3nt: TGTGCCAGCAGCGTAGTTAGTGAGGGCGAGACCCAGTACTTC
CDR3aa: CASSVVSEGETQYF